This entry lists 10 T cell receptor beta chains sequenced from one sample in a study of technical replicates of blood from several donors. Sequencing used immunoSEQ multiplex PCR; TCRdb keeps in-frame clones, though not all of them. The sample records under 95,000 clones, less than 95% being singletons. The sequenced material came from T cells isolated from PBMCs. All receptors come from a human donor in good health.

This chain connects TRBV28 to TRBJ1-1; maybe TRBD1 (6 bases). Trimming removed 5 bases at V and 7 bases at J, with 11 bases between. From germline, CDR1 is MDHEN and CDR2 SYDVKM. The CDR3 is 12 residues long. The DNA for the CDR3 is TGTGCCAGCAGTGCCCCGGACAGTGAAGCTTTCTTT. This sequence encodes CASSAPDSEAFF.

This clone has just a few counts. This chain uses TRBV19 with TRBJ1-1, with D tentatively TRBD1 (6 bases). Per the germline V gene, CDR1 is LNHDA and CDR2 is SQIVND (reference sequence). V was pared by 5 bases and J by 0 bases, with 10 bases between. The CDR3 runs to 14 residues. CDR3 protein: CASSPDRLNTEAFF. The CDR3 bases are TGTGCCAGTAGTCCGGACAGACTGAACACTGAAGCTTTCTTT. The whole variable domain, remainder taken from reference TRBV19 and TRBJ1-1, is DGGITQSPKYLFRKEGQNVTLSCEQNLNHDAMYWYRQDPGQGLRLIYYSQIVNDFQKGDIAEGYSVSREKKESFPLTVTSAQKNPTAFYLCASSPDRLNTEAFFGQGTRLTVV.

The chain uses TRBV4-1 and TRBJ1-1; no clear D gene. Germline values: CDR1 MGHRA, CDR2 YSYEKL. The V end lost 5 bases, the J end lost 3 bases, and 7 bases lay between the germline ends. The CDR3 covers 12 residues. The CDR3, as DNA: TGCGCCAGCAGCGACGGGGACACTGAAGCTTTCTTT. This translates into CASSDGDTEAFF.

V usage is TRBV4-1 and J usage is TRBJ1-1; unclear D gene. Trimming shortened V by 0 bases and J by 5 bases, and 13 bases separated the two germline ends. Per the germline V gene, CDR1 is MGHRA and CDR2 is YSYEKL. This CDR3 comprises 15 residues. The CDR3 nucleotides are TGCGCCAGCAGCCAAGATATGACAATCTCGACTGAAGCTTTCTTT. This codes for CASSQDMTISTEAFF.

Written as DNA, the CDR3 is TGTGCCAGCAGTTACAAACCACAGGGTCTGTCGGAGACCCAGTACTTC. It is translated as CASSYKPQGLSETQYF. The chain carries TRBV6-6 and TRBJ2-5, with D maybe TRBD1 (6 bases). CDR1 and CDR2 from the germline V gene are MNHNY and SVGAGI (reference sequence). There are 16 residues in the CDR3. V lost 2 bases and J lost 5, with 18 bases in between.

This chain links TRBV5-1 with TRBJ2-3; 9 bases are a match to TRBD1. Looked up from germline, CDR1 is SGHRS and CDR2 is YFSETQ. The CDR3 is 14 amino acids. Germline trimming cut 3 bases from V and 6 bases from J; bases unmatched to any gene: 5. This chain's CDR3 is CASSSGQGVDTQYF. CDR3 DNA: TGCGCCAGCAGCTCGGGACAGGGTGTGGATACGCAGTATTTT.

The rearrangement uses TRBV18 and TRBJ2-7, with 8 bases lining up with TRBD2. Germline-derived CDR1 and CDR2 are KGHSH and LQKENI. The CDR3 loop spans 14 amino acids. Trimming removed 2 bases from V and 6 bases from J; junction bases left unmatched: 6. The DNA for the CDR3 is TGTGCCAGCTCACCAATCGGACTAGCCATCGAGCAGTACTTC. Protein product: CASSPIGLAIEQYF.

The V gene is TRBV27, the J gene TRBJ1-3, with a weak D call TRBD1 (5 bases). This CDR3 is 16 amino acids long. V dropped 6 bases and J dropped 2 bases, with 17 bases sitting between them. Per the germline V gene, CDR1 is MNHEY and CDR2 is SMNVEV (reference sequence). DNA of the CDR3: TGTGCCAGCAGGACTTTCCTGGGCAGGGCTGGAAACACCATATATTTT. The encoded protein is CASRTFLGRAGNTIYF.

The V call is TRBV9, the J call TRBJ2-1, with TRBD2 matching over 11 bases. The CDR3 is made up of 16 amino acids. V trimming: 4 bases; J trimming: 7 bases; junction bases outside the gene matches: 10. Germline lookup yields CDR1 SGDLS and CDR2 YYNGEE. This CDR3 is CASSPRPGLADNEQFF. The CDR3 DNA reads as TGTGCCAGCAGCCCACGACCGGGACTAGCGGATAATGAGCAGTTCTTC.

The V gene is TRBV28, the J gene TRBJ2-7, with 9 bases fitting TRBD1. CDR1 is MDHEN, CDR2 SYDVKM, per germline. V lost 5 bases, J lost 0 bases, and 5 bases stayed unmatched. The CDR3 sequence is 15 residues long. This CDR3 reads CASSPGQGHSYEQYF. The CDR3 DNA is TGTGCCAGCAGTCCCGGACAGGGGCACTCCTACGAGCAGTACTTC.